This T cell receptor (beta chain) is drawn from a study of blood T cell repertoires in COVID-19 (TCRdb year 2020). Background for the entire study: The collaborator samples originated in the United States, Italy and Spain and spanned the acute and convalescent phases of COVID-19. The repertoires were made available in a free public database intended to serve as a resource for research on the immune response to SARS-CoV-2. The dataset comprised deeply sampled blood TCRbeta repertoires from subjects exposed to, actively infected with, or recovered from COVID-19. HLA class I and class II types, where available, came from metadata supplied by the sample provider rather than from assay-based typing. Samples came from the ongoing ImmuneRACE study (first 160 participants) plus 1,254 subjects from 6 global collaborators. The prospective study material was composed of cDNA or gDNA derived from T cells, B-cell-depleted T cells, or PBMCs. Sample metadata almost always included a de-identified subject ID, COVID-19 status, age in years and sex.

What the authors observed across the whole study: How much clinical and demographic metadata was included differed by source and by participant, and the metadata was provided uncurated.

Whole blood was collected in K2EDTA tubes by collaborating institutions according to the institutions' own protocols. Collaborator samples were shipped for TCRbeta analysis as frozen whole blood, isolated PBMCs, or DNA extracted from either sample type. In regard to this clone: The antigen it recognizes is unknown. Base-call qualities are not available, and no considerably larger clone is one nucleotide away.

Trimming removed 6 bases from V and 6 bases from J; the gene matches leave 2 bases unexplained. The CDR3, from cysteine to phenylalanine, totals 12 residues. This entry keeps only the CDR3 DNA: 36 bases, framed from base 1. CDR1 and CDR2 were assigned from the germline V gene (reference sequence) as SSHAT and FNYEAQ. The immunoSEQ Assay, a bias-controlled multiplex PCR, was used to amplify TCRbeta CDR3 regions from genomic DNA. Turning to the authors' computational methods: Nucleated cell counts per sample were estimated from amplification of reference gene primers within the assay. To quantify the absolute abundance of each unique TCRbeta CDR3 rearrangement, sequence reads were collapsed and filtered. For each sample, productive Simpson clonality was calculated as the square root of Simpson's diversity index across productive rearrangements. Sourced from immuneACCESS, this table was stored by TCRdb with only in-frame sequences that have V and J called. A share of the clones is absent; for the studies checked, an unresolved V gene accounts for under half, and the remainder has no known explanation. The D gene and trimming were derived from the DNA, and the V and J assignments and clone size from that table. Present in this sample are some 150,000 clones, 86% of which were seen just once. The leading ten clones occupy 3% to 4% of the sample.

The receptor comes from a man between 65 and 80 years old with acute or convalescent COVID-19. Sequenced input: peripheral blood. Here the chain combines TRBV7-7 and TRBJ2-1; 7 junctional bases match TRBD2. The CDR3 loop reads CASSLAANEQFF. At the DNA level, the sequence is TGTGCCAGCAGTCTAGCGGCCAATGAGCAGTTCTTC.